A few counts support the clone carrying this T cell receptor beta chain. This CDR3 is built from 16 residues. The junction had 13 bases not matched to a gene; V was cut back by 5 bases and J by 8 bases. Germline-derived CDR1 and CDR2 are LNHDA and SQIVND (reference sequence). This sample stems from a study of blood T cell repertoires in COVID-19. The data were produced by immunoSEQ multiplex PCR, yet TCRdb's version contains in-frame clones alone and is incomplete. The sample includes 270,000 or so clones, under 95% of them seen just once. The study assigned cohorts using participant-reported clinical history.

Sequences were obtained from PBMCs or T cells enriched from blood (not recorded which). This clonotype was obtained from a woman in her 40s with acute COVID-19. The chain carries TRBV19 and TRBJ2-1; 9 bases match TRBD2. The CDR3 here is CASSLRSGGRAHEQFF. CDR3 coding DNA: TGTGCCAGTAGTCTTCGAAGCGGCGGGAGGGCCCATGAGCAGTTCTTC.